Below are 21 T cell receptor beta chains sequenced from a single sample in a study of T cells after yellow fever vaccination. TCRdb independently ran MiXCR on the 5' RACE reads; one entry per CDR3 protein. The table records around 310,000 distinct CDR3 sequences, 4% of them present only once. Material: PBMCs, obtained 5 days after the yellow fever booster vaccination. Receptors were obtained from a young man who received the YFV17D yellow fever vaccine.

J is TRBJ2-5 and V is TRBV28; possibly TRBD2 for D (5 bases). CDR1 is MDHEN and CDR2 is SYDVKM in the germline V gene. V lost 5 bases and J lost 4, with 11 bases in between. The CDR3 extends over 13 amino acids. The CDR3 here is CASSLDTRETQYF. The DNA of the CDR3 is TGTGCCAGCAGTCTAGACACTAGAGAGACCCAGTACTTC.

The CDR3 bases are TGTGCCAGCAGTCAATGGACAGGTCTTATTGGCTACACCTTC. Translating it yields CASSQWTGLIGYTF. V usage is TRBV6-1 and J usage is TRBJ1-2; TRBD1 matches 7 bases. With 5 bases clipped from V and 7 bases from J, the junction kept 10 bases outside the gene matches. Germline V gene sequence: CDR1 MNHNS, CDR2 SASEGT. There are 14 residues in the CDR3.

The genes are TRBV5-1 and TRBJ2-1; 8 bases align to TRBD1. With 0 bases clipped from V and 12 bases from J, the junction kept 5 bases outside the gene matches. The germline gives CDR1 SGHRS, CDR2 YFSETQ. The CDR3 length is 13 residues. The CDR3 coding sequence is TGCGCCAGCAGCTTGGAACAGGGGGGAGGGCAGTTCTTC. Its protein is CASSLEQGGGQFF.

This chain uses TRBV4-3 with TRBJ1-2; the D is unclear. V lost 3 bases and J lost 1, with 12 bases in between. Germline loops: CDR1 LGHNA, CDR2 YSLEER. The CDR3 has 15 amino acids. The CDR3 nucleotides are TGCGCCAGCAGCCAGGAGGACGGAGATAACTATGGCTACACCTTC. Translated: CASSQEDGDNYGYTF.

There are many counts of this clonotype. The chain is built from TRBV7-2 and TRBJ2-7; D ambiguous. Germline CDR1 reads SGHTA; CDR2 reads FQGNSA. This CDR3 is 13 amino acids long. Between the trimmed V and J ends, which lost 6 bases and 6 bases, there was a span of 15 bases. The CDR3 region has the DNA TGTGCCAGCAGTGAAGGCCCCCTTTCCGAGCAGTACGTC. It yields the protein CASSEGPLSEQYV.

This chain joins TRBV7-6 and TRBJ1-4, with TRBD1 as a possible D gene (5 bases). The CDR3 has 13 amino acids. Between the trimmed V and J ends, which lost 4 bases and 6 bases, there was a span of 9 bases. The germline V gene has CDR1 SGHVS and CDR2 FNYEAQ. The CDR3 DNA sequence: TGTGCCAGCAGCTCCGGGACCGATGAAAAACTGTTTTTT. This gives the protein CASSSGTDEKLFF.

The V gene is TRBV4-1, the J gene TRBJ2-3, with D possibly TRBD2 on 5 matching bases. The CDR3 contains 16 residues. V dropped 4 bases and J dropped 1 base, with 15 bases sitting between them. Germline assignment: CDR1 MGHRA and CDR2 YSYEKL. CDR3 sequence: CASSPEGAGGTDTQYF. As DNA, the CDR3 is TGCGCCAGCAGCCCTGAGGGAGCCGGGGGCACAGATACGCAGTATTTT.

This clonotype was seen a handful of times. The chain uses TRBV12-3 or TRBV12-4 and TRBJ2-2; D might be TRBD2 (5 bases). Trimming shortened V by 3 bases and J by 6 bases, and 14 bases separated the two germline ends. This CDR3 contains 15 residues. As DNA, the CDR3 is TGTGCCAGCAGTTTCTACCCTCCGGGGTCCGGGGAGCTGTTTTTT. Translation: CASSFYPPGSGELFF.

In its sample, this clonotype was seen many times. In DNA, the CDR3 is TGTGCCAGCAGCGCACGGACAGGGGTGGTTTCCACTGAAGCTTTCTTT. Protein: CASSARTGVVSTEAFF. V usage is TRBV5-8 and J usage is TRBJ1-1, with 9 bases fitting TRBD1. CDR1 and CDR2 (germline): SGHTS, YDEGEE. Trimming at V came to 4 bases and at J to 4 bases, leaving 11 bases not matched to a gene. This CDR3 has 16 amino acids.

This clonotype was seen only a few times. This chain's CDR3 is CASSLGAEGYTF. The CDR3 DNA follows: TGTGCCAGCAGCTTGGGGGCTGAAGGCTACACCTTC. V is TRBV7-2 and J is TRBJ1-2, with D possibly matching TRBD1 (6 bases). The CDR3 consists of 12 residues. The V and J ends lost 3 bases and 8 bases respectively, with 10 bases between them. CDR1 and CDR2 (germline): SGHTA, FQGNSA.

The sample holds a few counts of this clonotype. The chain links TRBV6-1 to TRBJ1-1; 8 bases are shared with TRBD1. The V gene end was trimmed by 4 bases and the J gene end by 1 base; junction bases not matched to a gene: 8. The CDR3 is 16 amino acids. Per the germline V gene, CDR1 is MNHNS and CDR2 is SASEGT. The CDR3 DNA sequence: TGTGCCAGCAGTGGCAGAGACAGGGGCGAGAACACTGAAGCTTTCTTT. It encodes CASSGRDRGENTEAFF.

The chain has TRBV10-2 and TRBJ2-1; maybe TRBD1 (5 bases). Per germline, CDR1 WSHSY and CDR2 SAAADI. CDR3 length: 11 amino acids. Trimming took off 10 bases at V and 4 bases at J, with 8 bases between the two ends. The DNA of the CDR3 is TGCGCCACCACAGGTTACAATGAGCAGTTCTTC. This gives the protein CATTGYNEQFF.

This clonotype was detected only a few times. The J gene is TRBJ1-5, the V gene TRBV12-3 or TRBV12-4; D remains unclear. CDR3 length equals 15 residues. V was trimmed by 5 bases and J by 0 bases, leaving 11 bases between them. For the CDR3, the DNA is TGTGCCAGCAGTCCTCGGACGGCTAGCAATCAGCCCCAGCATTTT. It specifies CASSPRTASNQPQHF.

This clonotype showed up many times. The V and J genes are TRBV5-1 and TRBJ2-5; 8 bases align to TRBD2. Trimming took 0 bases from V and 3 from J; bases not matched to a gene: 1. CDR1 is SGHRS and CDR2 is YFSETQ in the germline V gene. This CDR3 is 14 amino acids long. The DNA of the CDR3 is TGCGCCAGCAGCTTGGTTAGCGGGGAAGAGACCCAGTACTTC. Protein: CASSLVSGEETQYF.

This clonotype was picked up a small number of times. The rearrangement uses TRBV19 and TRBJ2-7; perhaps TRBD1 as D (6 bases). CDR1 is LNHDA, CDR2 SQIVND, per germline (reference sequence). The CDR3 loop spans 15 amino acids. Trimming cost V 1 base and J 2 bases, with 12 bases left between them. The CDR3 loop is CASSIAARGTYEQYF. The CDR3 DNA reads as TGTGCCAGTAGTATAGCTGCCAGGGGCACCTACGAGCAGTACTTC.

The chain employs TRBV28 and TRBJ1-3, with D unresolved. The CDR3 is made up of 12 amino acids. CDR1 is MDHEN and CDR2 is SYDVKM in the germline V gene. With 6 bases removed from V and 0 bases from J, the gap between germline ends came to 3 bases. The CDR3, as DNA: TGTGCCAGCAGACCCTCTGGAAACACCATATATTTT. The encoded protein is CASRPSGNTIYF.

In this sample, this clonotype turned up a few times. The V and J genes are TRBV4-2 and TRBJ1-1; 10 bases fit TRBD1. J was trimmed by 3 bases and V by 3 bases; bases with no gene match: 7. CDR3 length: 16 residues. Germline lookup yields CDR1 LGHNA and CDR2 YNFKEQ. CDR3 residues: CASSHVPGTGDTEAFF. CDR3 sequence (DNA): TGTGCCAGCAGCCACGTACCCGGGACAGGGGACACTGAAGCTTTCTTT.

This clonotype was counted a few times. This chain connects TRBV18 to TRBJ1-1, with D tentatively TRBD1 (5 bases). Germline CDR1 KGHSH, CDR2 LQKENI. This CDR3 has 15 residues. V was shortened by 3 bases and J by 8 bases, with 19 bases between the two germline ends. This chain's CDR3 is CASSPPSPRGGEAFF. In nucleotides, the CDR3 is TGTGCCAGCTCACCGCCGAGTCCCCGGGGCGGGGAAGCTTTCTTT.

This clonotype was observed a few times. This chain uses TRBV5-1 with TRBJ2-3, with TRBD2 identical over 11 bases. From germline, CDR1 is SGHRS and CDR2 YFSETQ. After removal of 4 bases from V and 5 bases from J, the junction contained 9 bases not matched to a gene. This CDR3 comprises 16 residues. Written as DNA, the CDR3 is TGCGCCAGCAGCGCCCGCCTAGCGGGGGGCGGAGATACGCAGTATTTT. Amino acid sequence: CASSARLAGGGDTQYF.

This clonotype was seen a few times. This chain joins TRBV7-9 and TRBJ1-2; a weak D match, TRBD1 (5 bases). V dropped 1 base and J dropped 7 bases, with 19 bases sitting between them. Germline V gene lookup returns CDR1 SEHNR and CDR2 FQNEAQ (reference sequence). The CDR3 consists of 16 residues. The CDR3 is CASSLEGSRQSSGYTF. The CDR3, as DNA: TGTGCCAGCAGCTTAGAAGGGTCACGACAGAGCTCTGGCTACACCTTC.

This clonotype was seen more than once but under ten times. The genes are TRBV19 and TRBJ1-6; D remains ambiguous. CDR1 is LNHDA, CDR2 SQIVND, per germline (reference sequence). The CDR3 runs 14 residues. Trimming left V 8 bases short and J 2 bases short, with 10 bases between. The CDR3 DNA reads TGTGCCAGTCGCCTTCTCACCTATAATTCACCCCTCCACTTT. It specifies CASRLLTYNSPLHF.